The 11 T cell receptor beta chains reported below all come from one sample, sequenced in a study of human T cells and chemical hapten exposure (dated by TCRdb to about 2021). Library method: 5' RACE. Data came from an Illumina MiSeq. TCRdb reprocessed the public reads (quality trimming at Q25 with fastp, clone calling with MiXCR) and kept in-frame beta chains. Here each entry gathers all rows of one CDR3 protein and keeps the most common genes and DNA. Within this sample are under 150,000 distinct CDR3 sequences, with approximately 19% of them counted one time only. Roughly 3.1% of the sample comes from the top ten. Total RNA was extracted from unfractionated whole blood collected in Tempus Blood RNA tubes. Receptor source: a human donor in good health.

This clonotype occurred a few times. The gene calls are TRBV6-5 and TRBJ2-1, with 7 bases identical to TRBD2. Germline CDR1 reads MNHEY; CDR2 reads SVGAGI. With 2 bases clipped from V and 4 bases from J, the junction kept 8 bases outside the gene matches. The CDR3 spans 16 residues. The CDR3 nucleotides are TGTGCCAGCAGTTACGGCGGCGGGAGTGGTTACAATGAGCAGTTCTTC. It specifies CASSYGGGSGYNEQFF.

V and J are TRBV2 and TRBJ1-6; the match to TRBD1 covers 7 bases. V was clipped by 9 bases and J by 7 bases; unmatched bases: 12. The CDR3 extends over 15 amino acids. Germline-derived CDR1 and CDR2 are SNHLY and FYNNEI. The CDR3 DNA is TGTGCCAGGCGAAGGGGGCGAGTCAAAAATTCACCCCTCCACTTT. Translating it yields CARRRGRVKNSPLHF. The full variable domain, its missing parts supplied by reference TRBV2 and TRBJ1-6, is EPEVTQTPSHQVTQMGQEVILRCVPISNHLYFYWYRQILGQKVEFLVSFYNNEISEKSEIFDDQFSVERPDGSNFTLKIRSTKLEDSAMYFCARRRGRVKNSPLHFGNGTRLTVT.

The chain uses TRBV18 and TRBJ2-1; 8 nucleotides line up with TRBD2. CDR1 is KGHSH, CDR2 LQKENI, per germline. The J segment lost 9 bases and the V segment lost 3 bases, leaving 10 bases of the junction unmatched. The CDR3 is 15 residues long. The DNA of the CDR3 is TGTGCCAGCTCACCGATAGCGGGAAGGGATGGTGAGCAGTTCTTC. It is translated as CASSPIAGRDGEQFF. The full variable domain, rest sourced from reference TRBV18 and TRBJ2-1, is NAGVMQNPRHLVRRRGQEARLRCSPMKGHSHVYWYRQLPEEGLKFMVYLQKENIIDESGMPKERFSAEFPKEGPSILRIQQVVRGDSAAYFCASSPIAGRDGEQFFGPGTRLTVL.

This clonotype turned up a few times. The V and J genes are TRBV7-9 and TRBJ1-1, with no clear D. CDR1 and CDR2 (germline): SEHNR, FQNEAQ (reference sequence). The ends were cut back, 1 base at V and 1 base at J, with 25 bases in the middle. The CDR3 length is 20 residues. CDR3 in amino acids: CASSLGVLASRTTKNTEAFF. CDR3 coding DNA: TGTGCCAGCAGCTTAGGAGTCTTGGCCAGCAGAACCACGAAGAACACTGAAGCTTTCTTT.

The chain carries TRBV4-1 and TRBJ2-7, with D perhaps matching TRBD2 (5 bases). The V and J ends lost 0 bases and 7 bases respectively, with 16 bases between them. The CDR3 consists of 15 residues. Per the germline V gene, CDR1 is MGHRA and CDR2 is YSYEKL. CDR3 nucleotides: TGCGCCAGCAGCCAAGATCGCCGGGTACGGGGAGAGCAGTACTTC. As protein: CASSQDRRVRGEQYF.

The chain combines TRBV7-9 with TRBJ2-7, with D tentatively TRBD1 (6 bases). The V and J ends lost 1 base and 2 bases respectively, with 24 bases between them. This CDR3 has 19 amino acids. CDR1 SEHNR and CDR2 FQNEAQ come from the germline V gene (reference sequence). CDR3 amino acids: CASSLGPGRAQKGAYEQYF. DNA of the CDR3: TGTGCCAGCAGCTTAGGACCGGGACGAGCTCAGAAGGGGGCCTACGAGCAGTACTTC.

The gene calls are TRBV19 and TRBJ1-5; a weak D match, TRBD1 (5 bases). This CDR3 has 19 amino acids. V was trimmed by 5 bases and J by 6 bases, leaving 29 bases between them. Per the germline V gene, CDR1 is LNHDA and CDR2 is SQIVND (reference sequence). The CDR3 DNA reads TGTGCCAGTAGTCCCGACCCCCCCGTGGGAAGGGGAATGCCTCAGCCCCAGCATTTT. This gives the protein CASSPDPPVGRGMPQPQHF.

A few counts support this clonotype. The chain is built from TRBV10-2 and TRBJ1-2; 12 positions match TRBD1. Per germline, CDR1 WSHSY and CDR2 SAAADI. Losses at the gene ends were 0 bases for V and 4 bases for J; bases not matched to a gene: 3. The CDR3 is 16 amino acids. The CDR3 here is CASSESGTGGIYGYTF. CDR3 sequence (DNA): TGCGCCAGCAGTGAGTCGGGGACAGGGGGCATCTATGGCTACACCTTC.

This clonotype was observed a handful of times. This sequence joins TRBV13 and TRBJ2-7; D gene unclear. The CDR3 runs to 20 residues. CDR1 and CDR2 (germline): PRHDT, FYEKMQ (reference sequence). Trimming pared 5 bases from V and 3 bases from J, leaving 32 bases between. For the CDR3, the DNA is TGTGCCAGCAGCCCAAACCCCCGAAAAGTTAGAATTGTTTCCGTCTACGAGCAGTACTTC. Protein: CASSPNPRKVRIVSVYEQYF.

Only a few counts were recorded for this clonotype. The chain carries TRBV28 and TRBJ2-3; 7 bases are a match to TRBD2. The V segment lost 3 bases and the J segment 4 bases; nucleotides outside the gene matches: 10. From germline, CDR1 is MDHEN and CDR2 SYDVKM. There are 16 residues in the CDR3. The CDR3 loop is CASSLGGSGIADTQYF. In DNA, the CDR3 is TGTGCCAGCAGTTTGGGGGGAAGCGGGATCGCAGATACGCAGTATTTT.

This clonotype was seen only once. This chain uses TRBV20-1 with TRBJ2-7; 8 nucleotides match TRBD2. The trim removed 6 bases at V and 3 bases at J, leaving 13 bases unmatched. The CDR3 is 15 residues long. Looked up from germline, CDR1 is DFQATT and CDR2 is SNEGSKA (reference sequence). In DNA form, the CDR3 reads TGCAGTGCCCCCGCCCCGGGACTAGAGCTCTACGAGCAGTACTTC. Protein: CSAPAPGLELYEQYF.